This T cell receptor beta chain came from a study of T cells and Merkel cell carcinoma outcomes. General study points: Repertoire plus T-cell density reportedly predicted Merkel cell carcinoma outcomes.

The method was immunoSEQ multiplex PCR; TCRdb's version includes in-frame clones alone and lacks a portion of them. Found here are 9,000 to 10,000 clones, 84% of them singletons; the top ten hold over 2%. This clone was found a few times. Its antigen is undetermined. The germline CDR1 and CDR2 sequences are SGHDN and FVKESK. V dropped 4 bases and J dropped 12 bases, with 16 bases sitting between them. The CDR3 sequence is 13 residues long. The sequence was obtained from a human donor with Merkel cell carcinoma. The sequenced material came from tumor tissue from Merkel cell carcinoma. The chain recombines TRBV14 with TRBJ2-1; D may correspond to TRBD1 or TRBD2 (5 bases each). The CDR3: CASSPSVGRRQFF. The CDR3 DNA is TGTGCCAGCAGCCCCTCCGTGGGACGGAGGCAGTTCTTC.